This record concerns one TCR beta chain sequence. CDR1 and CDR2 from the germline V gene are MDHEN and SYDVKM. With 8 bases clipped from V and 2 bases from J, the junction kept 11 bases outside the gene matches. The CDR3 is 16 residues long. This entry comes from a study of blood T cell repertoires in COVID-19. About the study: Sources were T cells, B-cell-depleted T cells, or PBMCs; the material itself was cDNA or gDNA.

In the authors' workflow: Reference gene primer amplification gave estimated nucleated cell counts. The repertoire was sequenced with immunoSEQ multiplex PCR; TCRdb's copy has only in-frame clones and lacks some. V and J calls and clone size are as listed in that table; D and trimming were resolved from the DNA. The data show about 170,000 clones, about four fifths seen once. V usage is TRBV28 and J usage is TRBJ1-5; 8 bases are shared with TRBD1. Source material: peripheral blood. The TCR originated in a man in his 70s with active or convalescent COVID-19. The CDR3 spells CASWPWTGRGNQPQHF. The CDR3 DNA is TGTGCCAGCTGGCCTTGGACAGGGCGGGGCAATCAGCCCCAGCATTTT.